Listed below are T cell receptor beta chains from one sample, sequenced in a study of blood T cells in healthy people across ages. Using its own MiXCR run on the 5' RACE reads, TCRdb lists one record per CDR3 protein. Altogether roughly 800,000 distinct CDR3 sequences are present, 58% being singletons, with the ten largest covering 22%. The specimen sequenced was blood. These receptors came from a man aged 30 to 39 in good health. Both conserved end residues are part of each CDR3. A D gene is named only where the DNA matches it firmly. A row's size may be missing; if present it is once, few, many or a size class.

few	TRBV29-1	13	NA	TRBJ2-1	TGCAGCGTTGACCTTGGTTCCTACAATGAGCAGTTCTTC	CSVDLGSYNEQFF
NA	TRBV20-1	13	NA	TRBJ1-4	TGCAGTGCTTGGGACCCCTCGAGAGGAAAACTGTTTTTT	CSAWDPSRGKLFF
once	TRBV3-1	14	NA	TRBJ2-7	TGTGCCAGCAGCCGCTTGAACCAGGGTTACGAGCAGTACTTC	CASSRLNQGYEQYF
many	TRBV12-3/TRBV12-4	13	NA	TRBJ2-7	TGTGCCAGCAGCCGAGGGAGCTCCTACGAGCAGTACTTC	CASSRGSSYEQYF
NA	TRBV12-3/TRBV12-4	14	TRBD1	TRBJ1-2	TGTGCCAGCAGTACAGGGGGCGCTGCCTATGGCTACACCTTC	CASSTGGAAYGYTF
NA	TRBV7-2	14	NA	TRBJ1-2	TGTGCCAGCAGCTTTCTTTTGGACGTCTATGGCTACACCTTC	CASSFLLDVYGYTF
NA	TRBV7-9	15	NA	TRBJ2-7	TGTGCCAGCAGCCCCAGACTAGACGGGCGAAATGAGCAGTACTTC	CASSPRLDGRNEQYF
once	TRBV6-6	13	NA	TRBJ1-2	TGTGCCAGCAGTTACTCCTCGGCGACTAGCTACACCTTC	CASSYSSATSYTF
once	TRBV7-3	14	TRBD1	TRBJ1-1	TGTGCCAGCAGCTTCAGGGGGCGAGGGACTGAAGCTTTCTTT	CASSFRGRGTEAFF
NA	TRBV10-3	14	NA	TRBJ1-2	TGTGCCATCAGTGAGTCAGCACAGGGTAGCGGCTACACCTTC	CAISESAQGSGYTF
NA	TRBV7-2	15	NA	TRBJ2-2	TGTGCCAGCAGCTTAAGAACTAGCCTCACCGGGGAGCTGTTTTTT	CASSLRTSLTGELFF
NA	TRBV14	15	NA	TRBJ2-1	TGTGCCAGCAGCCTCCACCGGGGTAAGGGAAATGAGCAGTTCTTC	CASSLHRGKGNEQFF
NA	TRBV5-1	14	NA	TRBJ1-2	TGCGCCAGCAGCTTGGGAGCGGCAGAGGATGGCTACACCTTC	CASSLGAAEDGYTF
NA	TRBV29-1	12	NA	TRBJ2-5	TGCAGCGTTAGGACTACCAAGGGGACCCAGTACTTC	CSVRTTKGTQYF
NA	TRBV29-1	14	TRBD2	TRBJ2-1	TGCAGCGTCGGACTAGCGGGACCAAACAATGAGCAGTTCTTC	CSVGLAGPNNEQFF
NA	TRBV6-2/TRBV6-3	16	NA	TRBJ2-3	TGTGCCAGCAGTTACATTCCTGGGAGCCCAACAGATACGCAGTATTTT	CASSYIPGSPTDTQYF
once	TRBV28	19	TRBD2	TRBJ2-3	TGTGCCAGCATCCCCTCTAGAGGAGCGGGGTACCCCACCACAGATACGCAGTATTTT	CASIPSRGAGYPTTDTQYF
NA	TRBV20-1	13	TRBD2	TRBJ2-5	TGCAGTGCTAGTCCTAGCGGGGGTGAGACCCAGTACTTC	CSASPSGGETQYF
few	TRBV4-1	14	TRBD2	TRBJ2-1	TGCGCCAGCAGCCAACTGACTAGCGGGAATGAGCAGTTCTTC	CASSQLTSGNEQFF
NA	TRBV29-1	15	TRBD2	TRBJ2-1	TGCAGCGTTGAAGGAACAACGGGGGGAGACAATGAGCAGTTCTTC	CSVEGTTGGDNEQFF
few	TRBV28	13	NA	TRBJ2-1	TGTGCCAGCAATTCTGGGGGTATGAATGAGCAGTTCTTC	CASNSGGMNEQFF
NA	TRBV29-1	13	TRBD1	TRBJ2-3	TGCAGCGTTGTACGGACAGGGGTAGATACGCAGTATTTT	CSVVRTGVDTQYF
NA	TRBV6-5	13	NA	TRBJ2-5	TGTGCCAGAACCTCGTACACACAAGAGACCCAGTACTTC	CARTSYTQETQYF
NA	TRBV7-2	15	NA	TRBJ2-7	TGTGCCAGCAGCCCTGTTGCGGGACAGCCCTACGAGCAGTACTTC	CASSPVAGQPYEQYF
NA	TRBV4-2	14	TRBD1	TRBJ2-5	TGTGCCAGCAGCCAAATGGACAGGGGACGATTAAAGTACTTC	CASSQMDRGRLKYF
NA	TRBV4-1	14	TRBD1	TRBJ1-1	TGCGCCAGCAGCCAAACCGATGGGACAGGTGAAGCTTTCTTT	CASSQTDGTGEAFF
few	TRBV10-3	18	NA	TRBJ1-5	TGTGCCATCAGTGAGTCGATGGGGATTTGGATGGGCAATCAGCCCCAGCATTTT	CAISESMGIWMGNQPQHF
once	TRBV7-9	15	NA	TRBJ1-2	TGTGCCAGCAGCACTGAAGGGAGGGCAGGCTATGGCTACAACTTC	CASSTEGRAGYGYNF
NA	TRBV21-1	12	NA	TRBJ2-7	TGTGCCAGCGGAGAAAGGGGGCGCGAGCAGTACTTC	CASGERGREQYF
NA	TRBV20-1	15	NA	TRBJ2-1	TGCAGTGCTCGCGGTTTGCTCTCGACCGACAATGAGCAGTTCTTC	CSARGLLSTDNEQFF
NA	TRBV20-1	11	NA	TRBJ2-7	TGCAGTGCTAGGAGGCCCTACGAGCAGTACTTC	CSARRPYEQYF
few	TRBV20-1	14	TRBD2	TRBJ2-4	TGCAGTGCTCCACCCGGTGGACTAGTTGGGGAGCAGTACTTC	CSAPPGGLVGEQYF
few	TRBV7-9	16	NA	TRBJ2-5	TGTGCCAGCAGCCGACCACAAATTCAGGGGCAAGAGACCCAGTACTTC	CASSRPQIQGQETQYF
once	TRBV5-1	16	NA	TRBJ2-2	TGCGCCAGCAGCCTCCGGGACGGAAGACACGTCGGGGAGCTGTTTTTT	CASSLRDGRHVGELFF
NA	TRBV20-1	14	TRBD2	TRBJ2-4	TGCAGTGCTAGTAGCGGGGAGAGGGTAGGTGAGCAGTACTTC	CSASSGERVGEQYF
few	TRBV10-3	15	NA	TRBJ1-5	TGTGCCATCAGTGATCGGCAGGGCGGCAATCAGCCCCAGCATTTT	CAISDRQGGNQPQHF
NA	TRBV20-1	14	NA	TRBJ2-1	TGCAGTGCTAGAGATCGACTGATAGGAAAAAAGCAGTTCTTC	CSARDRLIGKKQFF
NA	TRBV10-3	18	NA	TRBJ2-5	TGTGCCATCAGTGAGTCGAAAATAACACCAGGGGGGGTAGAGACCCAGTACTTC	CAISESKITPGGVETQYF
NA	TRBV11-2	16	NA	TRBJ2-7	TGTGCCAGCAGCTTACGTTCGGACAGAGTCTCCTACGAGCAGTACTTC	CASSLRSDRVSYEQYF
NA	TRBV2	13	NA	TRBJ1-2	TGTGCCAGCAGATCTGACAGGCGGAGTGGCTACACCTTC	CASRSDRRSGYTF
NA	TRBV6-1	16	NA	TRBJ2-7	TGTGCCAGCAGTGTCAAACTTCCAGGGATTCCCTACGAGCAGTACTTC	CASSVKLPGIPYEQYF
NA	TRBV2	15	TRBD1	TRBJ2-5	TGTGCCAGCAGTGTTCGGGACAGGGCGGCCAATGAGCAGTACTTC	CASSVRDRAANEQYF